This T cell receptor beta chain came from a study of human T cells and chemical hapten exposure. Points from the study as a whole: The number of TCRs over 1 in 1000 frequency stayed unchanged after DPC.

This clonotype has ten or more counts. The antigen is not known. Germline CDR1 DFQATT, CDR2 SNEGSKA (reference sequence). The CDR3 sequence is 15 residues long. The germline V and J ends were trimmed by 7 bases and 7 bases, with 23 bases remaining between them. TCRdb ran MiXCR on the RACE reads and lists one entry per CDR3 protein. This sample has under 450,000 distinct CDR3 sequences, with nearly 6.5% found just once. The time point here: patch test 2, 6 weeks after DPC sensitization. Stated treatment: therapeutic diphenylcyclopropenone sensitization with weekly scalp DPC. People who gave samples had alopecia, were 18 to 70 years old, and were suitable for DPC. Unfractionated whole blood served as the source for total RNA extraction.

The sequencing here drew on whole blood, taken in connection with sensitization to the hapten diphenylcyclopropenone (DPC). This chain joins TRBV20-1 and TRBJ1-5, with a weak D call TRBD1 (5 bases). The sequence was obtained from a woman under 30 with alopecia areata. Some clones in this sample may be carry-over from other donors' samples. Here the CDR3 reads CSVTLTNFGGQPQHF. Here the CDR3 DNA reads TGCAGTGTTACCTTGACGAATTTCGGGGGACAGCCCCAGCATTTT.